The next 6 T cell receptor beta chains were all read from a single sample in a study of shared clonotypes between healthy human individuals. Generated by immunoSEQ multiplex PCR, the TCRdb table keeps only in-frame clones and is missing some. This sample carries millions of clones, 85% to 95% of them seen once, and the ten largest clones take 0.13%. The sample comprised naive CD4+ T cells sorted from blood. The sample's subset: CD45RA+ positively selected. The receptors were sampled from a man aged 18 to 30 in good health.

For the CDR3, the DNA is TGTGCCAGCACGACCGGGGGGCCCTACAATGAGCAGTTCTTC. It translates to CASTTGGPYNEQFF. The chain has TRBV6-5 and TRBJ2-1; perhaps TRBD2 as D (7 bases). This CDR3 has 14 residues. CDR1 is MNHEY and CDR2 is SVGAGI in the germline V gene. V was clipped by 7 bases and J by 2 bases, with 12 bases between them.

V and J are TRBV5-5 and TRBJ1-2, with D possibly matching TRBD1 (6 bases). Trimming cost V 0 bases and J 1 base, with 16 bases left between them. There are 17 residues in the CDR3. The germline CDR1 and CDR2 sequences are SGHKS and YYEKEE (reference sequence). The CDR3 nucleotides read TGTGCCAGCAGCTTGGACCGGGGACAATCGTATAACTATGGCTACACCTTC. Amino acids: CASSLDRGQSYNYGYTF.

The chain couples TRBV9 to TRBJ2-7, with D unclear. Germline V gives CDR1 SGDLS, CDR2 YYNGEE. This CDR3 spans 14 amino acids. Trimming shortened V by 0 bases and J by 5 bases, and 12 bases separated the two germline ends. The CDR3 DNA sequence: TGTGCCAGCAGCGTAGGGCCAGTTTTCGACGAGCAGTACTTC. Amino acids: CASSVGPVFDEQYF.

The chain joins TRBV5-6 to TRBJ2-3; D is unclear. Germline CDR1 SGHDT, CDR2 YYEEEE. CDR3 size: 14 residues. V lost 0 bases and J lost 5, with 10 bases in between. The CDR3 loop reads CASSLVAPRDTQYF. The CDR3 nucleotides read TGTGCCAGCAGCTTGGTGGCCCCCAGAGATACGCAGTATTTT.

The chain uses TRBV7-9 and TRBJ2-7; 10 bases line up with TRBD2. J gave up 4 bases and V 7 bases, and 10 bases lay outside the gene matches. CDR1 SEHNR and CDR2 FQNEAQ come from the germline V gene (reference sequence). The CDR3 spans 15 residues. The chain's CDR3 is CASTLGSSGSYEQYF. In DNA form, the CDR3 reads TGTGCCAGCACCCTTGGGTCTAGCGGGAGTTACGAGCAGTACTTC.

This sequence joins TRBV10-1 and TRBJ2-3, with a possible D match to TRBD2 (5 bases). The CDR3 is made up of 17 amino acids. Germline CDR1 WNHNN, CDR2 SYGVQD (reference sequence). Trimming shortened V by 6 bases and J by 6 bases, and 25 bases separated the two germline ends. DNA for the CDR3: TGCGCCAGCAGGAACTCTAGCTGCGGGCGCAAAGCGGATACGCAGTATTTT. It yields the protein CASRNSSCGRKADTQYF.